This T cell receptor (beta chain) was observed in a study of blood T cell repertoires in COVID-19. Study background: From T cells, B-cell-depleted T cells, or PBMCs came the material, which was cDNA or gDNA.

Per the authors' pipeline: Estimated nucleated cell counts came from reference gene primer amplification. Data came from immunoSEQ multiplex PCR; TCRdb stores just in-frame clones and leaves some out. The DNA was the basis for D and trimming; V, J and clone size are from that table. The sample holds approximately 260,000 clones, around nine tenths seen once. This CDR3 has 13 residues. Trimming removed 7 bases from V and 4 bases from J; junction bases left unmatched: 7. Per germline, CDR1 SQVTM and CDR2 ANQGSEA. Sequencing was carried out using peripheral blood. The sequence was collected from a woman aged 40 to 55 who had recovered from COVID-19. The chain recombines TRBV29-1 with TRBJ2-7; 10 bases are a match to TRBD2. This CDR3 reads CSARTSGSYEQYF. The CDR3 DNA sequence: TGCAGCGCCCGGACTAGCGGAAGTTACGAGCAGTACTTC.